The 30 T cell receptor beta chains reported below all come from one sample, sequenced in a study of CXCR3-negative and CXCR3-positive naive CD8 T cells. Overall study findings and caveats: Naive cells with CXCR3 showed TRB CDR3s that were more hydrophobic than those in CXCR3-negative naive cells.

Their antigen targets remain unknown. Libraries were UMI-labeled 5' RACE TRB cDNA. TCRdb reprocessed the 5' RACE reads, with one entry per CDR3 protein and no DNA. This sample contains some 64,000 distinct CDR3 sequences. The source material was naive CXCR3+ CD8+ T cells from blood. As to subset: CD45RO-CCR7+CD27+CD95- naive CD8+ T cells expressing CXCR3 (TNR3+). The source of these receptors is a human donor in good health. Some clones in this sample may be carry-over from other donors' samples.

CDR3 protein: CASSSPPSVDEQFF. J is TRBJ2-1 and V is TRBV11-2; TCRdb designates TRBD1, a call that cannot be tested without DNA. Germline CDR1 SGHAT, CDR2 FQNNGV. CDR3 length: 14 amino acids.

The CDR3 loop reads CASSSTGTGVTEAFF. This sequence joins TRBV7-3 and TRBJ1-1; the D gene TCRdb calls, TRBD1, cannot be checked with no DNA. CDR3 length: 15 residues. Germline V gives CDR1 SGHTA, CDR2 FQGTGA. Full variable domain (missing parts from reference TRBV7-3 and TRBJ1-1): GAGVSQTPSNKVTEKGKYVELRCDPISGHTALYWYRQSLGQGPEFLIYFQGTGAADDSGLPNDRFFAVRPEGSVSTLKIQRTERGDSAVYLCASSSTGTGVTEAFFGQGTRLTVV.

J is TRBJ1-1 and V is TRBV29-1. The CDR3 length is 16 residues. Germline CDR1 and CDR2: SQVTM and ANQGSEA. The CDR3 region is CSVEDVYSNMNTEAFF.

The rearrangement links TRBV29-1 to TRBJ2-7. CDR1 and CDR2 from the germline V gene are SQVTM and ANQGSEA. The CDR3 has 13 amino acids. CDR3 amino acids: CSVDDSSPYEQYF.

This chain links TRBV4-3 with TRBJ2-3; TCRdb names TRBD2, which stays unverified in the absence of DNA. In germline, CDR1 is LGHNA, CDR2 YSLEER. CDR3 length: 19 amino acids. The CDR3 sequence is CASSEVLAGGITSTDTQYF.

V gene TRBV7-3 combines with J gene TRBJ2-5; TCRdb gives TRBD2 as the D gene, but with no DNA this cannot be confirmed. From germline, CDR1 is SGHTA and CDR2 FQGTGA. The CDR3 sequence is 15 residues long. CDR3 protein: CASSLGGTSGETQYF.

The chain is built from TRBV28 and TRBJ2-7; the D call from TCRdb, TRBD1, cannot be confirmed without DNA. There are 12 residues in the CDR3. Per the germline V gene, CDR1 is MDHEN and CDR2 is SYDVKM. CDR3 residues: CAVRDRSYEQYF.

CDR3 amino acids: CASSGYETGAVTEAFF. V usage is TRBV25-1 and J usage is TRBJ1-1; TCRdb indicates TRBD1, and absent DNA this call remains unverified. Germline CDR1 MGHDK, CDR2 SYGVNS. This CDR3 contains 16 residues.

The chain links TRBV27 to TRBJ1-5. This CDR3 has 14 residues. Germline-derived CDR1 and CDR2 are MNHEY and SMNVEV (reference sequence). CDR3 region: CASSSYWSNQPQHF.

The V gene is TRBV6-5, the J gene TRBJ1-6; TCRdb outputs TRBD1, but without DNA this stays unchecked. The CDR3 extends over 18 amino acids. The germline CDR1 and CDR2 sequences are MNHEY and SVGAGI. The CDR3 here is CASSDRKDRGTNNSPLHF.

V is TRBV4-3 and J is TRBJ2-1; TCRdb lists TRBD1, though no DNA is available to test this call. The CDR3 runs to 16 residues. Looked up from germline, CDR1 is LGHNA and CDR2 is YSLEER. CDR3 sequence reads: CASSQDVRGGYNEQFF.

This sequence joins TRBV29-1 and TRBJ2-4; TCRdb's D gene call, TRBD1, goes unchecked for lack of DNA. The CDR3 consists of 12 residues. Germline CDR1 SQVTM, CDR2 ANQGSEA. CDR3 in amino acids: CSVDGRKNIQYF.

J is TRBJ2-7 and V is TRBV29-1; as DNA is missing, the TRBD1 call by TCRdb cannot be tested. The CDR3 loop spans 13 amino acids. Germline lookup yields CDR1 SQVTM and CDR2 ANQGSEA. This CDR3 is CSALLGTRYEQYF.

This chain connects TRBV27 to TRBJ1-6. The CDR3 has 15 residues. In germline, CDR1 is MNHEY, CDR2 SMNVEV (reference sequence). The CDR3 spells CASSTLGSYNSPLHF.

The rearrangement joins TRBV15 to TRBJ2-2; TCRdb's assignment of TRBD1 cannot be checked, as there is no DNA. Germline lookup yields CDR1 LNHNV and CDR2 YYDKDF (reference sequence). The CDR3 runs 14 residues. CDR3 region: CATSREPGGGELFF.

This chain links TRBV24-1 with TRBJ1-1; the TCRdb D gene call, TRBD1, has no DNA to confirm it. Germline lookup yields CDR1 KGHDR and CDR2 SFDVKD. This CDR3 spans 13 amino acids. The CDR3: CATSDSGGAEAFF.

The chain combines TRBV7-9 with TRBJ2-7; TCRdb indicates TRBD1, and absent DNA this call remains unverified. The CDR3 totals 14 residues. Germline V lookup: CDR1 SEHNR, CDR2 FQNEAQ (reference sequence). The CDR3 region is CASSSQMGVYEQYF.

The chain links TRBV29-1 to TRBJ1-1; TCRdb reports TRBD1, a call that lacks DNA to check it against. CDR1 is SQVTM and CDR2 is ANQGSEA in the germline V gene. There are 13 residues in the CDR3. CDR3 protein: CSVRESLDTEAFF.

The chain is built from TRBV6-2 or TRBV6-3 and TRBJ1-5; checking the TCRdb D call of TRBD1 is not possible without DNA. CDR1 and CDR2 from the germline V gene are MNHEY and SVGEGT. There are 17 residues in the CDR3. The CDR3 spells CASSYPEGTAGNQPQHF.

CDR3 region: CSVEDTMDEQFF. The gene calls are TRBV29-1 and TRBJ2-1. This CDR3 comprises 12 residues. CDR1 and CDR2 from the germline V gene are SQVTM and ANQGSEA.

This chain connects TRBV29-1 to TRBJ2-7; TCRdb selects TRBD1, and the lack of DNA leaves this call unchecked. The V gene's germline CDR1 is SQVTM and CDR2 ANQGSEA. CDR3 length equals 14 residues. CDR3 sequence: CSVEVWDRADEQYF.

The chain carries TRBV6-5 and TRBJ1-5. CDR3 length: 17 residues. CDR1 MNHEY and CDR2 SVGAGI come from the germline V gene. The CDR3 loop is CASSYSKQEGSNQPQHF.

The genes are TRBV29-1 and TRBJ2-7; the TCRdb call, TRBD1, lacks DNA for checking. The CDR3 has 12 amino acids. CDR1 and CDR2 (germline): SQVTM, ANQGSEA. CDR3 sequence: CSVEIQGAEQYF.

J is TRBJ2-2 and V is TRBV7-9; the D gene TCRdb calls, TRBD2, cannot be checked with no DNA. The CDR3 covers 16 residues. The germline V gene encodes CDR1 SEHNR and CDR2 FQNEAQ (reference sequence). This chain's CDR3 is CASSLSGAGDTGELFF.

The rearrangement links TRBV4-3 to TRBJ2-5; checking the TCRdb D call of TRBD1 is not possible without DNA. The CDR3 sequence is 15 residues long. Germline V gives CDR1 LGHNA, CDR2 YSLEER. CDR3 sequence: CASSQDQGRRETQYF.

This chain links TRBV7-8 with TRBJ2-1. The CDR3 covers 11 residues. Germline V gives CDR1 SGHVS, CDR2 FQNEAQ. CDR3 sequence: CASRVLNEQFF. Full variable domain (remainder filled in from reference TRBV7-8 and TRBJ2-1): GAGVSQSPRYKVAKRGQDVALRCDPISGHVSLFWYQQALGQGPEFLTYFQNEAQLDKSGLPSDRFFAERPEGSVSTLKIQRTQQEDSAVYLCASRVLNEQFFGPGTRLTVL.

This sequence joins TRBV4-3 and TRBJ2-2; TCRdb proposes TRBD1, but this gene call is untestable without DNA. From germline, CDR1 is LGHNA and CDR2 YSLEER. The CDR3 sequence is 17 residues long. The CDR3 here is CASSQVWLRGESGELFF.

CDR3: CASSQVTRETEAFF. The V call is TRBV4-3, the J call TRBJ1-1. CDR3 length equals 14 residues. CDR1 and CDR2 from the germline V gene are LGHNA and YSLEER.

The V call is TRBV10-3, the J call TRBJ2-1; TCRdb gives TRBD1 as the D gene, but with no DNA this cannot be confirmed. The CDR3 has 16 amino acids. Germline CDR1 ENHRY, CDR2 SYGVKD. This CDR3 is CAIDSAGAGVHNEQFF.

The J gene is TRBJ1-1, the V gene TRBV6-2 or TRBV6-3. Germline values: CDR1 MNHEY, CDR2 SVGEGT. This CDR3 region has 14 residues. CDR3 sequence reads: CASSFWTPNTEAFF.